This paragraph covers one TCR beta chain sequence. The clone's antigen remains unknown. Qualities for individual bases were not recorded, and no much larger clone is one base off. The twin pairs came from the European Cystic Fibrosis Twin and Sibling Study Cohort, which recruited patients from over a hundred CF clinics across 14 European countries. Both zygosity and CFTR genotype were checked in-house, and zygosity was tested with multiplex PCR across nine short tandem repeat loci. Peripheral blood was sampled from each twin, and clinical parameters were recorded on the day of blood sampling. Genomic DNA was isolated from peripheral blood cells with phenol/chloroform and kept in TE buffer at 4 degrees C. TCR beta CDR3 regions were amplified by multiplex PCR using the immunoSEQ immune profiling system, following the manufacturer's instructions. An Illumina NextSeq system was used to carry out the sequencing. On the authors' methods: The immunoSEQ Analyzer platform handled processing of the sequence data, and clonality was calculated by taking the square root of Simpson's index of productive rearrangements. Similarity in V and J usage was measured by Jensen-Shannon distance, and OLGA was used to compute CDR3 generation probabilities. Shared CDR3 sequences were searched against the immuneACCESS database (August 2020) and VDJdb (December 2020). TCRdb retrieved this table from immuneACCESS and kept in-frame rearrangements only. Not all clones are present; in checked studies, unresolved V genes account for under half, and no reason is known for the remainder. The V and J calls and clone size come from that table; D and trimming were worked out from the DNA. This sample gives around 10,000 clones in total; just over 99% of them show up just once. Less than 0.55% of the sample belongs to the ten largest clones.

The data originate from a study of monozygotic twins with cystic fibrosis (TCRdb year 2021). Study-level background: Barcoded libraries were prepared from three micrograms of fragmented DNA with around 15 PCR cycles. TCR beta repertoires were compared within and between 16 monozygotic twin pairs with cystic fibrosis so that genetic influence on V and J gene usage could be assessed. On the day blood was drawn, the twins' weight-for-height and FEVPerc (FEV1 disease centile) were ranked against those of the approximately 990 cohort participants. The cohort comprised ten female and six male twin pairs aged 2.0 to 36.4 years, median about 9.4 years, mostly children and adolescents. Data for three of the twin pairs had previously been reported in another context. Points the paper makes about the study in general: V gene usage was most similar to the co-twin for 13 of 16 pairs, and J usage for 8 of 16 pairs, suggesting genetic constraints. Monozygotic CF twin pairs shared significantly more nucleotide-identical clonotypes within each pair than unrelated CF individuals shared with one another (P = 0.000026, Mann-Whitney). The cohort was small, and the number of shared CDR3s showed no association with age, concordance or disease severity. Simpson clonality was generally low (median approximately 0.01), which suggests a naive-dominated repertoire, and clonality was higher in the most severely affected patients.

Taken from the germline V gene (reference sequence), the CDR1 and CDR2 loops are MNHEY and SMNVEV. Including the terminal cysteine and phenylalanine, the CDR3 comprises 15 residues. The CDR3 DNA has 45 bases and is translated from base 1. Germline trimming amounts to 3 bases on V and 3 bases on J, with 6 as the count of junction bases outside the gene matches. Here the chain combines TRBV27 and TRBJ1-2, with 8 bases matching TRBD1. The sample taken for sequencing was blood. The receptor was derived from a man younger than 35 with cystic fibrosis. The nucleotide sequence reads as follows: TGTGCCAGCAGTTTGACGCAGGGGGCATACTATGGCTACACCTTC. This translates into CASSLTQGAYYGYTF.